A single TCR beta chain is shown here with its context. Per the original data handling: From reference gene primer amplification, estimates of nucleated cell counts were derived. Assay used: immunoSEQ multiplex PCR; TCRdb lists only in-frame clones, some missing. V and J calls and clone size are given by that table; D and trimming were obtained from the DNA. The table shows 75,000 to 100,000 clones, with around nine tenths occurring only once. The sample comes from a study of blood T cell repertoires in COVID-19. Study as a whole: The samples span acute and convalescent COVID-19 from the United States, Italy and Spain. PBMCs, B-cell-depleted T cells, or T cells provided the cDNA or gDNA that made up the material.

CDR1 is LGHNA and CDR2 is YSLEER in the germline V gene. The CDR3 spans 16 residues. V trimming: 3 bases; J trimming: 0 bases; junction bases outside the gene matches: 6. Material for sequencing was peripheral blood. The chain is built from TRBV4-3 and TRBJ2-3, with 7 nucleotides matching TRBD2. The TCR comes from a human donor in a cohort sampled during active COVID-19. The DNA of the CDR3 is TGCGCCAGCAGCCACCTACTAGCGTCGAGCACAGATACGCAGTATTTT. Its translation is CASSHLLASSTDTQYF.